Below are 20 T cell receptor beta chains sequenced from a single sample in a study of T and B cells in COVID-19 patients. BIOMED2 TRB-A/B primer pools were used in multiplex TRB PCR. TCRdb used MiXCR to reprocess the multiplex PCR reads, holding one entry per CDR3 protein. The sample lists fewer than 5,000 distinct CDR3 sequences, 33% occurring once. Each TRB amplification used about 220-500 ng of genomic DNA from blood. Input material: blood. All receptors come from a human donor who had recovered from COVID-19.

This clonotype counts as large. The rearrangement joins TRBV29-1 to TRBJ2-3; D is tentatively TRBD1 or TRBD2 (5 bases each). V lost 4 bases, J lost 8 bases, and 13 bases lay in between. Germline V gene sequence: CDR1 SQVTM, CDR2 ANQGSEA. This CDR3 is 12 amino acids long. The CDR3 coding sequence is TGCAGCGTTGGCGACGGGGCTAGTACGCAGTATTTT. Encoded protein: CSVGDGASTQYF.

This clonotype is medium-sized by share. The CDR3 here is CSVGQLIQETQYF. The CDR3 bases are TGCAGCGTTGGCCAGCTGATACAAGAGACCCAGTACTTC. The gene calls are TRBV29-1 and TRBJ2-5; D unresolved. CDR3 length: 13 residues. Germline-derived CDR1 and CDR2 are SQVTM and ANQGSEA. V lost 4 bases and J lost 2, with 11 bases in between.

By proportion, this clonotype is medium-sized. The chain is built from TRBV19 and TRBJ2-2; the D gene could be TRBD1 or TRBD2 (6 bases each). Germline V gives CDR1 LNHDA, CDR2 SQIVND (reference sequence). V lost 5 bases to trimming and J lost 6 bases, with 10 bases between them. The length of the CDR3 is 13 residues. The chain's CDR3 is CASSWGAAGELFF. Here the CDR3 DNA reads TGTGCCAGTAGTTGGGGGGCGGCCGGGGAGCTGTTTTTT. Complete variable domain (other parts from reference TRBV19 and TRBJ2-2): DGGITQSPKYLFRKEGQNVTLSCEQNLNHDAMYWYRQDPGQGLRLIYYSQIVNDFQKGDIAEGYSVSREKKESFPLTVTSAQKNPTAFYLCASSWGAAGELFFGEGSRLTVL.

The chain joins TRBV30 to TRBJ2-1, with TRBD2 as a possible D gene (7 bases). This CDR3 comprises 15 residues. Per germline, CDR1 GTSNPN and CDR2 SVGIG (reference sequence). V dropped 0 bases and J dropped 10 bases, with 19 bases sitting between them. This CDR3 is CAWSVMGGPNYEQFF. The CDR3 region has the DNA TGTGCCTGGAGTGTGATGGGGGGGCCCAACTACGAGCAGTTCTTC. Together with reference TRBV30 and TRBJ2-1, the CDR3 gives the full variable domain: SQTIHQWPATLVQPVGSPLSLECTVEGTSNPNLYWYRQAAGRGLQLLFYSVGIGQISSEVPQNLSASRPQDRQFILSSKKLLLSDSGFYLCAWSVMGGPNYEQFFGPGTRLTVL.

V gene TRBV6-5 combines with J gene TRBJ2-7, with D maybe TRBD2 (6 bases). Germline V gene lookup returns CDR1 MNHEY and CDR2 SVGAGI. The CDR3 extends over 14 amino acids. V was pared by 6 bases and J by 3 bases, with 15 bases between. CDR3 sequence reads: CASSRPGLYYEQYF. In nucleotides, the CDR3 is TGTGCCAGCAGCCGACCGGGACTTTACTACGAGCAGTACTTC.

This clonotype was detected once. This may be a read error, as it is one base from a much larger clone. The CDR3 sequence is CASSLTSGSYNKQFF. The CDR3 DNA follows: TGTGCCAGTTCCTTGACTAGCGGTTCCTACAATAAGCAGTTCTTC. The chain has TRBV19 and TRBJ2-1; 9 bases fit TRBD2. Germline assignment: CDR1 LNHDA and CDR2 SQIVND (reference sequence). The CDR3 loop spans 15 amino acids.

This sequence joins TRBV6-1 and TRBJ1-5; perhaps TRBD1 as D (5 bases). The CDR3 sequence is 12 residues long. V gave up 7 bases and J gave up 5 bases, with 9 bases separating them. Germline V gives CDR1 MNHNS, CDR2 SASEGT. The chain's CDR3 is CASTLRDQPQHF. CDR3 DNA: TGTGCCAGCACTCTCAGGGATCAGCCCCAGCATTTT.

This clonotype was observed a few times. In DNA, the CDR3 is TGTGCCAGCAGTGAAGCCTCCGGGGATGAGCAGTTCTTC. This encodes CASSEASGDEQFF. This sequence joins TRBV6-5 and TRBJ2-1; the D gene is possibly TRBD2 (5 bases). The CDR3 runs to 13 residues. Between the trimmed V and J ends, which lost 5 bases and 8 bases, there was a span of 13 bases. CDR1 MNHEY and CDR2 SVGAGI come from the germline V gene.

The J gene is TRBJ1-2, the V gene TRBV6-6; 9 bases are a match to TRBD1. Per germline, CDR1 MNHNY and CDR2 SVGAGI (reference sequence). This CDR3 contains 14 residues. V shed 6 bases, J shed 7 bases, and the junction held 9 bases outside the gene matches. CDR3 sequence: CASRTGGQGFGYTF. The DNA of the CDR3 is TGTGCCAGCAGGACTGGGGGACAGGGCTTTGGCTACACCTTC.

With respect to this clonotype: This may be a read error: a much more frequent sequence differs by one nucleotide. The rearrangement uses TRBV27 and TRBJ2-7, with D perhaps matching TRBD2 (6 bases). V was trimmed by 7 bases and J by 5 bases, leaving 18 bases between them. Germline V lookup: CDR1 MNHEY, CDR2 SMNVEV (reference sequence). The CDR3 extends over 14 amino acids. CDR3 amino acids: CASNARDGGDEQYF. The CDR3 DNA follows: TGTGCCAGCAATGCTAGGGACGGCGGGGACGAGCAGTACTTC.

In its sample, this clonotype was seen a few times. This chain links TRBV6-5 with TRBJ1-3; D is undetermined. There are 14 residues in the CDR3. V lost 8 bases, J lost 0 bases, and 11 bases lay in between. From germline, CDR1 is MNHEY and CDR2 SVGAGI. In DNA, the CDR3 is TGTGCCAGCCAAGGTGATCACTCTGGAAACACCATATATTTT. As protein: CASQGDHSGNTIYF.

Only a few counts were recorded for this clonotype. This chain links TRBV30 with TRBJ2-7, with D tentatively TRBD1 or TRBD2 (5 bases each). The V end was cut by 3 bases, the J end by 4 bases, with 13 bases between. CDR1 and CDR2 (germline): GTSNPN, SVGIG (reference sequence). This CDR3 is built from 13 residues. Here the CDR3 reads CAWSRTWGYEQYF. The CDR3 DNA is TGTGCCTGGAGCCGTACTTGGGGGTACGAGCAGTACTTC.

The CDR3 DNA sequence: TGTGCCATCAGTGAGTCTGCAGGGGGCTGGTATGGCTACACCTTC. Translating gives CAISESAGGWYGYTF. The rearrangement links TRBV10-3 to TRBJ1-2, with 8 bases that match TRBD1. The germline gives CDR1 ENHRY, CDR2 SYGVKD. This CDR3 is built from 15 residues. J gave up 5 bases and V 0 bases, and 5 bases lay outside the gene matches.

This clonotype has just a few counts. This chain joins TRBV27 and TRBJ2-1; TRBD1 matches 12 bases. The CDR3 runs to 14 residues. Germline loops: CDR1 MNHEY, CDR2 SMNVEV (reference sequence). Trimming took 5 bases from V and 9 from J; bases not matched to a gene: 5. In nucleotides, the CDR3 is TGTGCCAGCAGTACCGGGACAGGGGGCGGTGAGCAGTTCTTC. Encoded protein: CASSTGTGGGEQFF.

The CDR3 DNA is TGTGCCAGCAGTTACCCGACCGGGACAGGGGTCACAGATACGCAGTATTTT. This translates into CASSYPTGTGVTDTQYF. V usage is TRBV11-2 and J usage is TRBJ2-3, with 10 bases that match TRBD1. The J segment lost 2 bases and the V segment lost 6 bases, leaving 11 bases of the junction unmatched. Germline V gene sequence: CDR1 SGHAT, CDR2 FQNNGV. This CDR3 spans 17 amino acids. The full variable domain, its missing parts supplied by reference TRBV11-2 and TRBJ2-3, is EAGVAQSPRYKIIEKRQSVAFWCNPISGHATLYWYQQILGQGPKLLIQFQNNGVVDDSQLPKDRFSAERLKGVDSTLKIQPAKLEDSAVYLCASSYPTGTGVTDTQYFGPGTRLTVL.

This clonotype has only a few counts. The chain couples TRBV30 to TRBJ2-7; 8 bases line up with TRBD2. Germline loops: CDR1 GTSNPN, CDR2 SVGIG (reference sequence). This CDR3 comprises 13 residues. With V trimmed by 2 bases and J by 4 bases, 4 bases remained unmatched. In DNA form, the CDR3 reads TGTGCCTGGAGTAGCGGGAGTGGTTACGAGCAGTACTTC. Encoded protein: CAWSSGSGYEQYF.

Only a few counts were recorded for this clonotype. The CDR3 sequence is CASRLTGGDPYEQYF. The DNA for the CDR3 is TGTGCCAGCAGGTTAACAGGGGGCGATCCCTACGAGCAGTACTTC. The rearrangement uses TRBV6-6 and TRBJ2-7, with TRBD1 identical over 9 bases. The junction had 8 bases not matched to a gene; V was cut back by 6 bases and J by 2 bases. This CDR3 comprises 15 residues. Per the germline V gene, CDR1 is MNHNY and CDR2 is SVGAGI (reference sequence).

The table lists this clonotype with a few counts. The V gene is TRBV7-9, the J gene TRBJ2-5, with 7 nucleotides matching TRBD2. Trimming took 3 bases from V and 1 from J; bases not matched to a gene: 5. Germline CDR1 reads SEHNR; CDR2 reads FQNEAQ (reference sequence). The CDR3 extends over 15 amino acids. CDR3 bases: TGTGCCAGCAGCTTGCTAGCGGAGACCCAAGAGACCCAGTACTTC. Translation gives CASSLLAETQETQYF.

Only a few counts were recorded for this clonotype. The chain uses TRBV5-6 and TRBJ2-1; D ambiguous. V dropped 7 bases and J dropped 6 bases, with 14 bases sitting between them. Germline CDR1 is SGHDT and CDR2 is YYEEEE. The CDR3 totals 13 residues. CDR3 bases: TGTGCCAGCTGTCATCCGGGCGGCAATGAGCAGTTCTTC. It codes for CASCHPGGNEQFF. The full variable domain, its missing parts supplied by reference TRBV5-6 and TRBJ2-1, is DAGVTQSPTHLIKTRGQQVTLRCSPKSGHDTVSWYQQALGQGPQFIFQYYEEEERQRGNFPDRFSGHQFPNYSSELNVNALLLGDSALYLCASCHPGGNEQFFGPGTRLTVL.

This clonotype is labeled as medium-sized. V gene TRBV19 combines with J gene TRBJ2-4; D gene ambiguous. The V end lost 4 bases, the J end lost 2 bases, and 12 bases lay between the germline ends. Germline V lookup: CDR1 LNHDA, CDR2 SQIVND (reference sequence). The CDR3 consists of 15 residues. The CDR3 DNA sequence: TGTGCCAGTAGTAAGGTGGATAGGACCAAAAACATTCAGTACTTC. It is translated as CASSKVDRTKNIQYF.